This passage covers 5 T cell receptor beta chains from one sample sequenced in a study of Ad26.COV2.S vaccination and SARS-CoV-2 variants. Using immunoSEQ multiplex PCR, the repertoire was profiled, and TCRdb retains in-frame clones only, with some absent. The repertoire holds 350,000 to 400,000 clones, with around 85% as singletons. Treatment indicated: some 20 received Ad26.COV2.S at low or high dose, single or two shots; about 5 received placebo; per-sample allocation not given. Sampling took place 63 days after the first vaccine or placebo injection. The sample consisted of peripheral blood, taken in a trial of Ad26.COV2.S vaccine versus placebo. The receptors stem from a person between 18 and 65 years old who received the Ad26.COV2.S COVID-19 vaccine or a placebo.

This sequence joins TRBV9 and TRBJ2-2; D ambiguous. V lost 0 bases and J lost 4, with 10 bases in between. Germline-derived CDR1 and CDR2 are SGDLS and YYNGEE. There are 15 residues in the CDR3. The CDR3 coding sequence is TGTGCCAGCAGCGTAGGATCAGGCCCCACCGGGGAGCTGTTTTTT. Its translation is CASSVGSGPTGELFF.

The V call is TRBV3-1 (or the pseudogene TRBV3-2), the J call TRBJ1-1; the D gene is possibly TRBD1 (5 bases). The CDR3 consists of 15 residues. Trimming left V 5 bases short and J 4 bases short, with 17 bases between. Germline V gene sequence: CDR1 LGHDT, CDR2 YNNKEL (reference sequence). In DNA, the CDR3 is TGTGCCAGCAGCACCGGGGCCCCCCGGAGCACTGAAGCTTTCTTT. Translated, it gives CASSTGAPRSTEAFF.

This rearrangement joins TRBV6-5 to TRBJ1-2; D unresolved. V dropped 6 bases and J dropped 7 bases, with 18 bases sitting between them. The CDR3 runs to 14 residues. Germline values: CDR1 MNHEY, CDR2 SVGAGI. CDR3 nucleotides: TGTGCCAGCAGATACCTGGTTTTTGGAGGTGGCTACACCTTC. Protein: CASRYLVFGGGYTF.

This clone was recorded once. As DNA, the CDR3 is TGCGCCAGCAGCCAAGATGCCAGTCCCGGGGAGCTGTTTTTT. Protein product: CASSQDASPGELFF. The V call is TRBV4-3, the J call TRBJ2-2; D unclear. CDR3 length: 14 residues. V lost 0 bases and J 6 bases, leaving 8 bases between the germline ends. Germline lookup yields CDR1 LGHNA and CDR2 YSLEER.

V gene TRBV5-1 combines with J gene TRBJ1-3; D remains unclear. V lost 3 bases and J lost 1, with 14 bases in between. From germline, CDR1 is SGHRS and CDR2 YFSETQ. The CDR3 runs to 16 residues. The DNA for the CDR3 is TGCGCCAGCAGCTGGGGTGGGGTCGGATCTGGAAACACCATATATTTT. This translates into CASSWGGVGSGNTIYF. The full variable domain, rest sourced from reference TRBV5-1 and TRBJ1-3, is KAGVTQTPRYLIKTRGQQVTLSCSPISGHRSVSWYQQTPGQGLQFLFEYFSETQRNKGNFPGRFSGRQFSNSRSEMNVSTLELGDSALYLCASSWGGVGSGNTIYFGEGSWLTVV.